This TCR beta chain was profiled in a study of shared clonotypes between healthy human individuals. General study points: The generation probabilities recorded for non-shared clonotypes fell below those of clonotypes shared by all four donors.

Germline CDR1 is MNHNS and CDR2 is SASEGT. This CDR3 comprises 17 residues. V shed 2 bases and J shed 0 bases, with 15 bases lying between them. Assay: immunoSEQ multiplex PCR; the TCRdb copy retains only in-frame clones and omits some. This table has around 700,000 clones, more than 70% appearing once. This clone was found a few times. Its antigen is as yet unknown. This TCR was recovered from a woman in her 30s in good health. The chain employs TRBV6-1 and TRBJ2-3; TRBD2 might be the D (5 bases). The sample taken for sequencing was memory CD4+ T cells sorted from blood. Subset: CD45RA-negative fraction. The DNA for the CDR3 is TGTGCCAGCAGTGAATCTTTGTGGGAGCGGAGCACAGATACGCAGTATTTT. Translation: CASSESLWERSTDTQYF.